Presented here are 4 T cell receptor beta chains from one specimen sequenced in a study of blood T cell repertoires in COVID-19. Libraries were prepared by immunoSEQ multiplex PCR; TCRdb keeps only in-frame clonotypes and omits some of them. The sample has about 140,000 clones; about 80% are singletons. The sequencing input was peripheral blood. These receptors came from a man aged 55 to 70 with acute or convalescent COVID-19.

The CDR3 here is CAIRADADSPLHF. CDR3 DNA: TGTGCCATCAGGGCTGACGCGGATTCACCCCTCCACTTT. This chain uses TRBV10-3 with TRBJ1-6; D call uncertain. The CDR3 length is 13 residues. Germline assignment: CDR1 ENHRY and CDR2 SYGVKD. V was pared by 6 bases and J by 8 bases, with 11 bases between.

The chain combines TRBV27 with TRBJ2-7; the match to TRBD1 covers 9 bases. V lost 4 bases and J lost 3; bases outside the gene matches: 10. The CDR3 covers 16 residues. In germline, CDR1 is MNHEY, CDR2 SMNVEV (reference sequence). CDR3 coding DNA: TGTGCCAGCAGTTCCTACAGGGGGCTAGAAGGCTACGAGCAGTACTTC. Its protein product is CASSSYRGLEGYEQYF.

The rearrangement joins TRBV28 to TRBJ1-2; the D is unclear. The CDR3 length is 13 residues. Per the germline V gene, CDR1 is MDHEN and CDR2 is SYDVKM. V was pared by 4 bases and J by 8 bases, with 14 bases between. The CDR3: CASSSPGLGGYTF. CDR3 DNA: TGTGCCAGCAGTTCCCCTGGGCTCGGAGGCTACACCTTC.

This CDR3 reads CASSVGAGASTDTQYF. The CDR3, as DNA: TGTGCCAGCAGCGTGGGGGCGGGGGCCAGCACAGATACGCAGTATTTT. This chain connects TRBV9 to TRBJ2-3; D is perhaps TRBD2 (7 bases). Trimming shortened V by 2 bases and J by 0 bases, and 13 bases separated the two germline ends. CDR3 length: 16 residues. The germline V gene has CDR1 SGDLS and CDR2 YYNGEE.